The clone carrying this T cell receptor beta chain was seen repeatedly, ten times or more. No antigen is known for it. The CDR3 end falls 3 residues outside the read, so it is completed with the germline J gene. This specimen comes from a study of T cell clonality in common variable immunodeficiency. Study-wide results and caveats: Repertoire-complication correlations in CVID were limited by patient heterogeneity.

Sequencing input was equivalent genomic DNA from CVID and controls. Clones were read by immunoSEQ multiplex PCR, and TCRdb kept only the in-frame ones, dropping some. The sample includes around 50,000 clones, none of them occurring once. Germline lookup yields CDR1 SNHLY and CDR2 FYNNEI. This CDR3 comprises 15 residues. With V trimmed by 5 bases and J by 6 bases, 9 bases remained unmatched. Blood samples were heparinized, about 5 to 9 ml per donor. The sequenced material came from peripheral blood mononuclear cells. This TCR was sampled from a person between 18 and 75 years old in good health. This chain joins TRBV2 and TRBJ1-4; 7 bases match TRBD1. This CDR3 reads CASSTPGGADEKLFF. The covered CDR3 bases are TGTGCCAGCAGTACCCCAGGGGGAGCTGATGAAAAA.